What follows are 19 T cell receptor beta chains derived from one specimen sequenced in a study of blood T cell repertoires in COVID-19. Produced via immunoSEQ multiplex PCR; TCRdb's table is partial and in-frame only. The sample yields some 100,000 clones, approximately 87% seen once. The sequencing sample was made of peripheral blood. The receptors come from a man between 65 and 85 years old who had recovered from COVID-19.

V is TRBV11-2 and J is TRBJ1-2; a possible D gene is TRBD1 (5 bases). Germline V CDR1 and CDR2: SGHAT, FQNNGV. Trimming took off 6 bases at V and 8 bases at J, with 19 bases between the two ends. The CDR3 runs to 14 residues. The CDR3 here is CASSATTGGGGYTF. CDR3 sequence (DNA): TGTGCCAGCAGTGCCACTACGGGGGGAGGAGGCTACACCTTC. Full variable domain (outside the CDR3, taken from reference TRBV11-2 and TRBJ1-2): EAGVAQSPRYKIIEKRQSVAFWCNPISGHATLYWYQQILGQGPKLLIQFQNNGVVDDSQLPKDRFSAERLKGVDSTLKIQPAKLEDSAVYLCASSATTGGGGYTFGSGTRLTVV.

The rearrangement links TRBV9 to TRBJ1-2; D not resolved. The CDR3 has 13 residues. Germline V gene sequence: CDR1 SGDLS, CDR2 YYNGEE. The V end was cut by 2 bases, the J end by 1 base, with 6 bases between. CDR3 sequence (DNA): TGTGCCAGCAGCGTGTCCTATAACTATGGCTACACCTTC. Amino acid sequence: CASSVSYNYGYTF.

This clone has a count of ten or more. The V call is TRBV3-1 (or the pseudogene TRBV3-2), the J call TRBJ2-5; 7 bases line up with TRBD1. Per germline, CDR1 LGHDT and CDR2 YNNKEL (reference sequence). V lost 8 bases to trimming and J lost 1 base; unmatched junction nucleotides: 16. The CDR3 extends over 17 amino acids. This CDR3 reads CASAPHRVGQPQETQYF. CDR3 bases: TGTGCCAGCGCTCCCCACCGAGTGGGACAGCCCCAAGAGACCCAGTACTTC.

J is TRBJ2-5 and V is TRBV28; TRBD2 matches at 13 bases. With 7 bases clipped from V and 5 bases from J, the junction kept 10 bases outside the gene matches. From germline, CDR1 is MDHEN and CDR2 SYDVKM. The CDR3 is 16 amino acids. The CDR3, as DNA: TGTGCCAGCACCCGCGGGACTAGCGGGACGGAGGAGACCCAGTACTTC. It translates to CASTRGTSGTEETQYF.

The chain uses TRBV5-6 and TRBJ1-4; 7 nucleotides match TRBD1. V dropped 4 bases and J dropped 11; count of bases not matched to a gene: 14. The CDR3 totals 15 residues. Per the germline V gene, CDR1 is SGHDT and CDR2 is YYEEEE. The CDR3 region has the DNA TGTGCCAGCAGCCTCCTCGGGACAGTAGAAGTGAAACTGTTTTTT. Protein product: CASSLLGTVEVKLFF.

The rearrangement joins TRBV3-1 (or the pseudogene TRBV3-2) to TRBJ2-3; TRBD2 aligns across 7 bases. CDR3 length: 13 residues. The germline V gene encodes CDR1 LGHDT and CDR2 YNNKEL (reference sequence). Trimming at V came to 0 bases and at J to 10 bases, leaving 4 bases not matched to a gene. The CDR3 nucleotides read TGTGCCAGCAGCCAAGACAGTCTAGCGGCGCAGTATTTT. It encodes CASSQDSLAAQYF.

This chain uses TRBV6-2 or TRBV6-3 with TRBJ2-5; 12 bases align to TRBD1. Germline values: CDR1 MNHEY, CDR2 SVGEGT. The CDR3 is 17 amino acids. V lost 2 bases to trimming and J lost 5 bases; unmatched junction nucleotides: 9. The CDR3 sequence is CASSYPRDRGRQETQYF. The CDR3 region has the DNA TGTGCCAGCAGTTACCCCCGGGACAGGGGGCGACAGGAGACCCAGTACTTC.

This clone was seen a handful of times. The chain carries TRBV6-1 and TRBJ1-5; D is ambiguous. This CDR3 spans 15 amino acids. From germline, CDR1 is MNHNS and CDR2 SASEGT. Trimming stripped 2 bases from V and 0 bases from J, with 8 bases between. In DNA form, the CDR3 reads TGTGCCAGCAGTGAATTTTATTATAGCAATCAGCCCCAGCATTTT. It specifies CASSEFYYSNQPQHF.

This rearrangement joins TRBV10-3 to TRBJ2-1; 8 nucleotides agree with TRBD1. Per germline, CDR1 ENHRY and CDR2 SYGVKD. After removal of 10 bases from V and 0 bases from J, the junction contained 5 bases not matched to a gene. There are 14 residues in the CDR3. The CDR3 protein is CATSDRASYNEQFF. The CDR3 coding sequence is TGTGCCACCTCGGACAGGGCCTCCTACAATGAGCAGTTCTTC.

This chain links TRBV5-4 with TRBJ2-7, with TRBD2 matching 12 bases. Per the germline V gene, CDR1 is SGHNT and CDR2 is YYREEE (reference sequence). V shed 0 bases, J shed 1 base, and the junction held 8 bases outside the gene matches. This CDR3 is built from 18 residues. In nucleotides, the CDR3 is TGTGCCAGCAGCTTGGATCCTAGCGGGGGGGCGGTGTCCTACGAGCAGTACTTC. Protein product: CASSLDPSGGAVSYEQYF.

The chain uses TRBV10-3 and TRBJ1-6; TRBD1 might be the D (5 bases). V shed 8 bases and J shed 7 bases, with 12 bases lying between them. The CDR3 consists of 13 residues. The germline CDR1 and CDR2 sequences are ENHRY and SYGVKD. The CDR3 is CAIRLGLNSPLHF. The CDR3 DNA reads as TGTGCCATCCGATTGGGGCTGAATTCACCCCTCCACTTT.

This rearrangement joins TRBV6-5 to TRBJ2-7; TRBD1 aligns across 8 bases. V trimming: 6 bases; J trimming: 3 bases; junction bases outside the gene matches: 7. Germline assignment: CDR1 MNHEY and CDR2 SVGAGI. The CDR3 is 14 amino acids. CDR3 region: CASRRGQGNYEQYF. Written as DNA, the CDR3 is TGTGCCAGCAGGCGTGGACAGGGCAACTACGAGCAGTACTTC.

The V and J genes are TRBV5-1 and TRBJ2-5, with 11 bases aligning to TRBD2. Germline loops: CDR1 SGHRS, CDR2 YFSETQ. The CDR3 loop spans 16 amino acids. Trimming took 0 bases from V and 5 from J; bases not matched to a gene: 6. CDR3 bases: TGCGCCAGCAGCTTGGGACTAGCGGGGAAACCGGAGACCCAGTACTTC. This codes for CASSLGLAGKPETQYF.

The chain combines TRBV7-6 with TRBJ1-4; D might be TRBD1 (5 bases). V lost 4 bases and J lost 5, with 8 bases in between. CDR3 length: 13 amino acids. CDR1 is SGHVS, CDR2 FNYEAQ, per germline. This chain's CDR3 is CASSSRQNEKLFF. Written as DNA, the CDR3 is TGTGCCAGCAGCTCAAGACAGAATGAAAAACTGTTTTTT.

The gene calls are TRBV5-5 and TRBJ1-3; 8 bases are shared with TRBD1. Germline-derived CDR1 and CDR2 are SGHKS and YYEKEE (reference sequence). The CDR3 extends over 19 amino acids. V shed 3 bases and J 2 bases; nucleotides not matched to a gene: 16. As DNA, the CDR3 is TGTGCCAGCAGCTCCCTACCGGGACAGGTCGGTGAGGCTGGAAACACCATATATTTT. Translating it yields CASSSLPGQVGEAGNTIYF.

V and J are TRBV5-3 and TRBJ2-7; D is ambiguous. TRBV5-3 carries the ORF label, with uncertain function. This CDR3 contains 14 residues. The germline V and J ends were trimmed by 2 bases and 1 base, with 10 bases remaining between them. CDR3 amino acids: CARSLYFGSYEQYF. In DNA form, the CDR3 reads TGTGCCAGAAGCTTATACTTCGGGTCCTACGAGCAGTACTTC.

V gene TRBV5-8 combines with J gene TRBJ2-2; weak D call: TRBD1 (5 bases). Germline CDR1 reads SGHTS; CDR2 reads YDEGEE. The V gene lost 5 bases and the J gene lost 6 bases, with 17 bases spanning the gap. The CDR3 sequence is 15 residues long. The CDR3 DNA follows: TGTGCCAGCAGGGATGAACAGGAAAAACCCGGGGAGCTGTTTTTT. Its protein product is CASRDEQEKPGELFF.

The chain's CDR3 is CASSLSPGYAGELFF. CDR3 bases: TGTGCCAGCAGCTTAAGTCCGGGGTACGCCGGGGAGCTGTTTTTT. The chain uses TRBV7-3 and TRBJ2-2, with D possibly being TRBD2 (5 bases). The V gene lost 1 base and the J gene lost 6 bases, with 12 bases spanning the gap. The CDR3 consists of 15 residues. Germline CDR1 is SGHTA and CDR2 is FQGTGA.

V gene TRBV2 combines with J gene TRBJ2-1, with TRBD2 as a possible D gene (5 bases). The ends were cut back, 7 bases at V and 5 bases at J, with 12 bases in the middle. This CDR3 has 13 residues. Germline CDR1 reads SNHLY; CDR2 reads FYNNEI. The CDR3 sequence is CASTLDGNNEQFF. CDR3 DNA sequence: TGTGCCAGCACCCTGGACGGGAACAATGAGCAGTTCTTC.